This T cell receptor (beta chain) emerged from a study of T cell clonotyping in hematopoietic cell transplantation. Some clones are missing from TCRdb's copy, which holds only in-frame ones; the method was immunoSEQ multiplex PCR. This sample has approximately 30,000 clones; around 95% occur once, and the top ten carry approximately 1.5%. From germline, CDR1 is GTSNPN and CDR2 SVGIG (reference sequence). This CDR3 spans 12 amino acids. Trimming cost V 3 bases and J 7 bases, with 12 bases left between them. This receptor was identified in a man between 50 and 59 years old in good health. Some clones in this sample may be carry-over from other donors' samples. The chain combines TRBV30 with TRBJ1-2, with D maybe TRBD1 (5 bases). The specimen was peripheral blood mononuclear cells. The CDR3 DNA follows: TGTGCCTGGAGCCCATCAGGGTCTGGCTACACCTTC. Translating it yields CAWSPSGSGYTF.